This T cell receptor beta chain emerged from a study of T cell changes during pregnancy in multiple sclerosis. Sequencing used immunoSEQ multiplex PCR; TCRdb keeps in-frame clones, though not all of them. The repertoire has some 32,000 clones, 90% of them found once; the top ten carry 3.5% to 4.5%. The germline V and J ends were trimmed by 9 bases and 2 bases, with 7 bases remaining between them. Germline values: CDR1 MGHDK, CDR2 SYGVNS. This CDR3 has 12 amino acids. This clonotype was obtained from a female donor with multiple sclerosis, enrolled in a pregnancy study. The source material was CD8+ T cells from peripheral blood mononuclear cells, sampled in the second trimester of pregnancy. V is TRBV25-1 and J is TRBJ2-2; D call uncertain. The CDR3 protein is CASEPNTGELFF. In DNA form, the CDR3 reads TGTGCCAGTGAGCCCAACACCGGGGAGCTGTTTTTT.